This T cell receptor (beta chain) was captured in a study of T cell responses to AZD1222 COVID-19 vaccine. Sequencing used immunoSEQ multiplex PCR; TCRdb keeps in-frame clones, though not all of them. In the table there are more than 110,000 clones, 93% of which are singletons. Findings of the study overall: Increased Spike-specific TCR breadth and depth were observed after two AZD1222 doses. Donors skewed white British and female; clonal diversity was possibly underestimated.

On this clone: Antigen: not known.

The clonotype originates from an adult in good health. Sequences were derived from peripheral blood, sampled on day 0 of AZD1222 vaccination.

The CDR3 sequence: CAWSVTLMNTEAFF. The CDR3 nucleotides read TGTGCCTGGAGTGTTACACTAATGAACACTGAAGCTTTCTTT. This rearrangement joins TRBV30 to TRBJ1-1; no firm D call. Deletions cut 0 bases from V and 0 bases from J, with 8 bases between. Germline V lookup: CDR1 GTSNPN, CDR2 SVGIG (reference sequence). The CDR3 has 14 amino acids.